These T cell receptor delta chains were read from a single sample in a study of delta chains in infants with herpesvirus infections. TCRdb reanalysed the RT-PCR reads via CATT. The sample records about 1,500 delta-chain clones, roughly a third being singletons. The starting material was peripheral blood, obtained at time point 1 of longitudinal follow-up. These receptors came from a human donor who was a Ugandan infant, either HIV-exposed or HIV-unexposed (not recorded which). Each CDR3 is given with its conserved first and last residue. A D gene is named only where the DNA matches it firmly. A clone size is listed for some rows: how often the clone was seen (once, few, many), or a class if it is expanded.

large TRDJ1 TRDD3 TRDV1 TGTGCTCTTGGGAAAGGGGGATCCTACACCGATAAACTCATCTTT CALGKGGSYTDKLIF
large TRDJ1 . TRDV1 TGTGCTCTTGGGCCGCGGCCTGTACTGGTGTACACCGATAAACTCATCTTT CALGPRPVLVYTDKLIF
few TRDJ1 . TRDV2 TGTGCCTGTGACACCGGAGTGGGGGGTTACCGTTACACCGATAAACTCATCTTT CACDTGVGGYRYTDKLIF
. TRDJ1 TRDD3 TRDV1 TGTGCTCTTGGATCGTACTGGGGGATACTTAACACCGATAAACTCATCTTT CALGSYWGILNTDKLIF
. TRDJ1 TRDD3 TRDV1 TGTGCTCTTGGGGAACTATTACTGGGGGATTGCGATAAACTCATCTTT CALGELLLGDCDKLIF
. TRDJ3 TRDD3 TRDV2 TGTGCCTGTGACAAAGTACTGGGGGATACGAGCTCCTGGGACACCCGACAGATGTTTTTC CACDKVLGDTSSWDTRQMFF
. TRDJ1 TRDD3 TRDV1 TGTGCTCTTGGGGACCCTTCGAGCGTCTACTGGGGGAGTGGATACACCGATAAACTCATCTTT CALGDPSSVYWGSGYTDKLIF
. TRDJ1 . TRDV1 TGTGCTCTTGGGGATCATACCACCGATAAACTCATCTTT CALGDHTTDKLIF
few TRDJ1 TRDD3 TRAV38-2/DV8 TGTGCTTATAGGAGCGAACCTAGGAAATGGGGGATACATCGGTACATCGATAAACTCATCTTT CAYRSEPRKWGIHRYIDKLIF
large TRDJ3 TRDD3 TRDV2 TGTGCCTGTGACACCTGGGGATATTGGGACACCCGACAGATGTTTTTC CACDTWGYWDTRQMFF